This T cell receptor beta chain was captured in a study of breast tumors, draining lymph nodes, adjacent tissues. Study outcomes and limitations: Most tumor T cells seemingly derive from lymph node, then expand in tumor. Tumor and nontumor repertoires were significantly more similar in luminal-like than in basal-like breast cancer. Tumors had less TCR diversity than lymph nodes, more than nontumor tissue. Data only fit, rather than demonstrated, lymph node origin of most tumor T cells.

Each CDR3 protein is one row after TCRdb ran MiXCR on the multiplex PCR reads. The sample contains under 70,000 distinct CDR3 sequences, approximately 45% of which appear only once. Germline V gene data show CDR1 as MNHEY and CDR2 as SMNVEV (reference sequence). V was clipped by 3 bases and J by 4 bases, with 4 bases between them. CDR3 length equals 12 residues. For this clonotype: Its specificity is not known. A much larger clone differs from this one at a single base, so this may be a read error. The conserved closing phenylalanine or tryptophan is absent in this CDR3, likely reflecting a read error.

V is TRBV27 and J is TRBJ1-5; no clear D gene. The sequencing sample was made of breast tumor tissue. This clonotype was sampled from a female donor with breast cancer. Some clones in this sample may be carry-over from other donors' samples. CDR3 region: CASSFSNQPQHS. The CDR3 coding sequence is TGTGCCAGCAGTTTCAGTAATCAGCCCCAGCATTCT.